The following is a TCR beta chain sequence with its context. This entry comes from a study of blood T cell repertoires in COVID-19. Using immunoSEQ multiplex PCR, the repertoire was profiled, and TCRdb retains in-frame clones only, with some absent. The sample records about 250,000 clones, 88% being singletons. The receptor was derived from a woman under 40 with acute or convalescent COVID-19. The source material was peripheral blood.

In DNA, the CDR3 is TGTGCTAGTGGTTCGGGACAGGGTGGAAACACCATATATTTT. Its protein is CASGSGQGGNTIYF. The V and J genes are TRBV12-5 and TRBJ1-3; the match to TRBD1 covers 9 bases. Per the germline V gene, CDR1 is LGHNT and CDR2 is FRNRAP. The CDR3 is 14 residues long. Trimming cost V 4 bases and J 3 bases; bases outside gene matches: 1. Using reference TRBV12-5 and TRBJ1-3 for the parts outside the CDR3, the full variable domain is DARVTQTPRHKVTEMGQEVTMRCQPILGHNTVFWYRQTMMQGLELLAYFRNRAPLDDSGMPKDRFSAEMPDATLATLKIQPSEPRDSAVYFCASGSGQGGNTIYFGEGSWLTVV.